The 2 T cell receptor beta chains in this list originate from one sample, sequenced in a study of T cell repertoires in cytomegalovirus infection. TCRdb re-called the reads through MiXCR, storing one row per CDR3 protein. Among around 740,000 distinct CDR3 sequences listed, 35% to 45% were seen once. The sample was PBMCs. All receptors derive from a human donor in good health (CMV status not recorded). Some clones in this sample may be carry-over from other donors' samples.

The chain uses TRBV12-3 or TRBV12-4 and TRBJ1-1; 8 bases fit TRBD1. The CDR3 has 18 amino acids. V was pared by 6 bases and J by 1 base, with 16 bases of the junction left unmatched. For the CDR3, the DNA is TGTGCCAGCAGCCCCCCCAGCCGGACAGGGCTAAGGAACACTGAAGCTTTCTTT. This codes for CASSPPSRTGLRNTEAFF.

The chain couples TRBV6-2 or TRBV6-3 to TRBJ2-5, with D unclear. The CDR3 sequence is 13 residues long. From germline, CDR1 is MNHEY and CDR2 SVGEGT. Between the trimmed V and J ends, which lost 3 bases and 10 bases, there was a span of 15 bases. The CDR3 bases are TGTGCCAGCAGTTATGTGCCCTACAGAGACCAGTACTTC. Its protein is CASSYVPYRDQYF.